This T cell receptor beta chain was sequenced for a study of blood T cells in healthy people across ages. In the study overall: Capture by template switching was about one barcoded beta molecule per two T cells. Study-level results: Without sorted subsets, naive and antigen-experienced compartments could not be conclusively compared.

This clonotype has only a few counts. Antigen unknown. For the second PCR, which ran for about 7 to 11 cycles, a sample-barcoded 5' primer and a J-beta primer mix were used. TCRdb reprocessed the 5' RACE reads via MiXCR and lists one record per CDR3 protein. The repertoire holds hundreds of thousands of distinct CDR3 sequences, with more than 25% as singletons. Sequences were obtained from blood. The TCR originated in a woman of 80 years or more in good health.

The CDR3 bases are TGTGCCAGCAGCCTCCGGACAGGGAAGGCAGATACGCAGTATTTT. Translation gives CASSLRTGKADTQYF. This chain joins TRBV7-2 and TRBJ2-3; 8 bases match TRBD1. V shed 5 bases and J 4 bases; nucleotides not matched to a gene: 8. CDR3 length: 15 residues. Looked up from germline, CDR1 is SGHTA and CDR2 is FQGNSA. The whole variable domain, filled in from reference TRBV7-2 and TRBJ2-3, reads GAGVSQSPSNKVTEKGKDVELRCDPISGHTALYWYRQSLGQGLEFLIYFQGNSAPDKSGLPSDRFSAERTGGSVSTLTIQRTQQEDSAVYLCASSLRTGKADTQYFGPGTRLTVL.